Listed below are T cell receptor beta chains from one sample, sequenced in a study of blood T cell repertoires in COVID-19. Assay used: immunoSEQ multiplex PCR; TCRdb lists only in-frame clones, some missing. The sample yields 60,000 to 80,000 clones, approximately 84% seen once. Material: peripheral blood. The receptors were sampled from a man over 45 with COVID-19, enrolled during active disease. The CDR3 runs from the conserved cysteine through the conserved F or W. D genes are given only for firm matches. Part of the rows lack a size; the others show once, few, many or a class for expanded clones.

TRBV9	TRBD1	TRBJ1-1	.	TGTGCCAGCAGTTTACAGGGGACTGGCACTGAAGCTTTCTTT	CASSLQGTGTEAFF
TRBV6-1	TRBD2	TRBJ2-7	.	TGTGCCAGCAGTGAACCCGGGACTAGCGGCCCCTACGAGCAGTACTTC	CASSEPGTSGPYEQYF
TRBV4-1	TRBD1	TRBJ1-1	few	TGCGCCAGCAGCCAAGGCCCCTTGACAGGGAAAGGCACTGAAGCTTTCTTT	CASSQGPLTGKGTEAFF
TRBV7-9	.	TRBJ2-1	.	TGTGCCAGCAGCCCCGCCCGAGGGAGCTCCTACAATGAGCAGTTCTTC	CASSPARGSSYNEQFF
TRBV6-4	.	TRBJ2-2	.	TGTGCCAGCAATACGAACACCGGGGAGCTGTTTTTT	CASNTNTGELFF
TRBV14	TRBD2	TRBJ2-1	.	TGTGCCAGCAGCCAAGAGGTTCTAGCGGGAGTTAGGAGTAAGAATGAGCAGTTCTTC	CASSQEVLAGVRSKNEQFF
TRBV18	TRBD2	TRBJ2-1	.	TGTGCCAGCTCACCACCGGCGGCGGGAGCGTCGAGTGAGCAGTTCTTC	CASSPPAAGASSEQFF
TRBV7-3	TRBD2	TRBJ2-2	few	TGTGCCAGCAGCCCCACGGTAGCGGGAGGCCGCGGGGCCGGGGAGCTGTTTTTT	CASSPTVAGGRGAGELFF
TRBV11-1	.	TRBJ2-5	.	TGTGCCAGCAGCCCCAGGGCAGGCGCGGGGGAGACCCAGTACTTC	CASSPRAGAGETQYF
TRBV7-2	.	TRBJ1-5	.	TGTGCCAGCAGCACAACCACCAATCAGCCCCAGCATTTT	CASSTTTNQPQHF
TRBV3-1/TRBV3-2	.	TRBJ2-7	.	TGTGCCAGCAGCCAAGTGCTAGAACCCCCCTACGAGCAGTACTTC	CASSQVLEPPYEQYF
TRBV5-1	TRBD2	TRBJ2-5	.	TGCGCCAGCAGCCAACGACTAGCGGGAGGAGAGACCCAGTACTTC	CASSQRLAGGETQYF
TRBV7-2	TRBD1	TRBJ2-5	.	TGTGCCAGCAGCCATCGACAGGGGCGGCTAGGGGAGACCCAGTACTTC	CASSHRQGRLGETQYF
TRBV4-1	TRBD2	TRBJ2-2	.	TGCGCCAGCAGCCAGGCCTCTAGCGGGAGTTTCGGGGAGCTGTTTTTT	CASSQASSGSFGELFF
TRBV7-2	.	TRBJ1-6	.	TGTGCCAGCAGCTTAGGTTTGGCCACGGAGGGTAATTCACCCCTCCACTTT	CASSLGLATEGNSPLHF
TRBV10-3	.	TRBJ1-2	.	TGTGCCATCAAAGGACAGAGACAGAACTATGGCTACACCTTC	CAIKGQRQNYGYTF
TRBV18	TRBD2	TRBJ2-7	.	TGTGCCAGCTCACTTTGGACTAGCGGGACGTACGAGCAGTACTTC	CASSLWTSGTYEQYF
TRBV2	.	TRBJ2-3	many	TGTGCCACCGTAATTGGACTTAAGGATACGCAGTATTTT	CATVIGLKDTQYF
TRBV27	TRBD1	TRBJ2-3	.	TGTGCCAGCAGATCCTTGGACAGGGAAGATACGCAGTATTTT	CASRSLDREDTQYF
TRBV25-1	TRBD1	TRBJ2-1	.	TGTGCCGGGCAGGGGGCCCACAATGAGCAGTTCTTC	CAGQGAHNEQFF
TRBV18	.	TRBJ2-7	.	TGTGCCAGCTCACCCTACGTCGGGGGGCTAGGGGACGAGCAGTACTTC	CASSPYVGGLGDEQYF
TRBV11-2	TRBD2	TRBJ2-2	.	TGTGCCAGCAGCTTAGTACTAGCGGGAGGCATCACCGGGGAGCTGTTTTTT	CASSLVLAGGITGELFF
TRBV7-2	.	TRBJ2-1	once	TGTGCCAGCAGCTTAGTTGTCGGACAGAGGAATGAGCAGTTCTTC	CASSLVVGQRNEQFF
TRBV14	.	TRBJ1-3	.	TGTGCCAGCAGCCCACAGGTGCAGGGATTCTGGAGCGGAAACACCATATATTTT	CASSPQVQGFWSGNTIYF
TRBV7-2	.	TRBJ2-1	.	TGTGCCAGCAGCTTAGTGGCTGACTCCTACAATGAGCAGTTCTTC	CASSLVADSYNEQFF
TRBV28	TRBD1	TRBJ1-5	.	TGTGCCAGCAGGGCGGGACAGGGGGCTTATCAGCCCCAGCATTTT	CASRAGQGAYQPQHF
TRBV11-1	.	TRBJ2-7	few	TGTGCCAGCAGCTTAGCGGGAGTGGGAGCAGTCCACGAGCAGTACTTC	CASSLAGVGAVHEQYF
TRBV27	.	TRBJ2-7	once	TGTGCCAGCCGGGGCAGGGGACCCTACGAGCAGTACTTC	CASRGRGPYEQYF
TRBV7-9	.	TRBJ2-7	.	TGTGCCAGCAACCCCTCGGGATCCTACGAGCAGTACTTC	CASNPSGSYEQYF
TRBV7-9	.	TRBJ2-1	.	TGTGCCAGCAGCTTAGGGGACACTTATTTCAATGAGCAGTTCTTC	CASSLGDTYFNEQFF
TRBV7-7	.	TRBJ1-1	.	TGTGCTAGCAGCTTAGCGGCAGGTAGGACTGAAGCTTTCTTT	CASSLAAGRTEAFF
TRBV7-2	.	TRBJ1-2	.	TGTGCCAGCAGCCCAGATATCGGGGCTAACTATGGCTACACCTTC	CASSPDIGANYGYTF
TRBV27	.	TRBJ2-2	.	TGTGCCAGCAGTGGGATTAGCGGGAACACCGGGGAGCTGTTTTTT	CASSGISGNTGELFF
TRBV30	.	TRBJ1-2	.	TGTGCCTGGAGTGCCCCCCCTTTTTATGGCTACACCTTC	CAWSAPPFYGYTF
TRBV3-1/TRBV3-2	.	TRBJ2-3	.	TGTGCCAGCTCTAGTGCTGGACACACAGATACGCAGTATTTT	CASSSAGHTDTQYF
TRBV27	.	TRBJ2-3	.	TGTGCCAGCAGTTTTCAATTAGCTCGTTTCGCCGATACGCAGTATTTT	CASSFQLARFADTQYF
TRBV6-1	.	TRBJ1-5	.	TGTGCCAGCAGCTACAGGGACGCTCAGCCCCAGCATTTT	CASSYRDAQPQHF
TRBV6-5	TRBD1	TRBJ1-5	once	TGTGCCAGCAGACAGACAGGGTCGGAGCCCCAGCATTTT	CASRQTGSEPQHF
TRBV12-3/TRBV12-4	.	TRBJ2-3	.	TGTGCCAGCGGCAGGGACTTAACAGATACGCAGTATTTT	CASGRDLTDTQYF
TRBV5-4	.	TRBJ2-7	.	TGTGCCAGCAGCTTGGGTCGGGAAAGCTCCTACGAGCAGTACTTC	CASSLGRESSYEQYF
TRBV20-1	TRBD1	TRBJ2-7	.	TGCAGTGCTAGTCCCCCCAGGGCAGGGGGTTCCTACGAGCAGTACTTC	CSASPPRAGGSYEQYF
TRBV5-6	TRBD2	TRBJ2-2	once	TGTGCCAGCAGTCCCGTCGGGCGGGAGGTGACCGGGGAGCTGTTTTTT	CASSPVGREVTGELFF
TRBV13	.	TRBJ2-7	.	TGTGCCAGCAGCCCACCCCTGGAGCCCAACGAGCAGTACTTC	CASSPPLEPNEQYF
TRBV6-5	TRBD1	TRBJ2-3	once	TGTGCCAGCAGTTATCAGGGGGGCACAGATACGCAGTATTTT	CASSYQGGTDTQYF
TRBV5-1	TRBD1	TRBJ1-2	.	TGCGCCAGCGCAATACAGGGGGAGAACTATGGCTACACCTTC	CASAIQGENYGYTF
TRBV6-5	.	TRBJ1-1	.	TGTGCCAGCAGTCGCCCGGGGAGGGACACTGAAGCTTTCTTT	CASSRPGRDTEAFF
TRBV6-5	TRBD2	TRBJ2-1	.	TGTGCCAGCAGTCGCGGGACTAGCGGCAATGAGCAGTTCTTC	CASSRGTSGNEQFF
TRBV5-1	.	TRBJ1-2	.	TGCGCCAGCAGCCAACAGGGCTTCGATGGCTACACCTTC	CASSQQGFDGYTF
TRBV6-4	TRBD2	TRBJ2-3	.	TGTGCCAGCAGTGACGGGACTAGCGGAACAGATACGCAGTATTTT	CASSDGTSGTDTQYF